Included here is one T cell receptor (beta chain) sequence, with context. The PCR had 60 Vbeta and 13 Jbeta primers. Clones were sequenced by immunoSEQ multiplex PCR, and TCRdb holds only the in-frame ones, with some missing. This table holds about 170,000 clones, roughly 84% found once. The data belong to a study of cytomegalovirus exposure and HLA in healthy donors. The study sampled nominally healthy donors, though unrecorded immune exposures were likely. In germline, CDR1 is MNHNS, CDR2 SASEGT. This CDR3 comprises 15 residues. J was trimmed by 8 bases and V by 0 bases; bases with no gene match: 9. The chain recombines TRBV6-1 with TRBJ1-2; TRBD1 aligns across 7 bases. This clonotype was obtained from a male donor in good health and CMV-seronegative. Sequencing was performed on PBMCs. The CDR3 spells CASSEALQGGRGYTF. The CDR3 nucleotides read TGTGCCAGCAGTGAAGCGCTCCAAGGGGGCCGGGGCTACACCTTC.